The 15 T cell receptor beta chains reported below all come from one sample, sequenced in a study of shared clonotypes between healthy human individuals (TCRdb year 2020). The library was obtained by the immunoSEQ multiplex PCR assay. In TCRdb, the immuneACCESS table is reduced to in-frame sequences with V and J assigned. These tables do not hold every clone; where another copy was compared, an unresolved V gene accounts for under half, and the others remain unexplained. Present in this sample are approximately 2.5 million clones, approximately 90% of which were seen just once. The top ten hold over 0.12% of the sample. Material: naive CD4+ T cells sorted from blood. Per the publication, the cell subset or site label means: CD45RA+ positively selected. The origin of the receptors is a man aged 18 to 30 in good health.

The rearrangement joins TRBV28 to TRBJ2-7; possibly TRBD1 or TRBD2 for D (5 bases each). The V gene's germline CDR1 is MDHEN and CDR2 SYDVKM. This CDR3 contains 13 residues. V lost 5 bases to trimming and J lost 2 bases, with 10 bases between them. CDR3 DNA: TGTGCCAGCAGTGGGACGCACACCTACGAGCAGTACTTC. The encoded protein is CASSGTHTYEQYF.

The chain uses TRBV28 and TRBJ2-1; TRBD2 aligns across 12 bases. V was pared by 6 bases and J by 9 bases, with 6 bases of the junction left unmatched. CDR3 length: 14 amino acids. The germline CDR1 and CDR2 sequences are MDHEN and SYDVKM. The CDR3 loop is CASSASGGASEQFF. The DNA of the CDR3 is TGTGCCAGCAGCGCTAGCGGGGGGGCTAGTGAGCAGTTCTTC.

The chain uses TRBV1 and TRBJ2-2; the listed D gene, TRBD2, was not tested against the DNA. TRBV1 is a recognized pseudogene. This CDR3 has 16 residues. DNA of the CDR3: TGCACCAGCAGCCAAACCGGGACTAGCGGAACCGGGGAGCTGTTTTTT. The encoded protein is CTSSQTGTSGTGELFF.

The rearrangement uses TRBV6-5 and TRBJ2-5; 11 bases match TRBD2. The CDR3 covers 14 residues. V gave up 6 bases and J gave up 3 bases; unmatched junction bases: 3. CDR1 is MNHEY, CDR2 SVGAGI, per germline. Here the CDR3 reads CASRPTSGEETQYF. The CDR3 region has the DNA TGTGCCAGCAGACCGACTAGCGGGGAAGAGACCCAGTACTTC.

The chain joins TRBV6-1 to TRBJ2-1; tentatively, D is TRBD1 or TRBD2 (5 bases each). CDR1 MNHNS and CDR2 SASEGT come from the germline V gene. Trimming pared 4 bases from V and 7 bases from J, leaving 14 bases between. This CDR3 comprises 14 residues. CDR3 amino acids: CASSADGGLNEQFF. Written as DNA, the CDR3 is TGTGCCAGCAGTGCGGATGGGGGTCTAAATGAGCAGTTCTTC.

V usage is TRBV30 and J usage is TRBJ1-6; perhaps TRBD1 as D (6 bases). This CDR3 has 15 residues. The V gene lost 3 bases and the J gene lost 1 base, with 10 bases spanning the gap. Germline values: CDR1 GTSNPN, CDR2 SVGIG (reference sequence). CDR3 sequence (DNA): TGTGCCTGGAGAGAGGGGGGATCCTATAATTCACCCCTCCACTTT. Translation gives CAWREGGSYNSPLHF. Full variable domain (missing parts from reference TRBV30 and TRBJ1-6): SQTIHQWPATLVQPVGSPLSLECTVEGTSNPNLYWYRQAAGRGLQLLFYSVGIGQISSEVPQNLSASRPQDRQFILSSKKLLLSDSGFYLCAWREGGSYNSPLHFGNGTRLTVT.

The V and J genes are TRBV21-1 and TRBJ2-7; the DNA was not compared with TRBD2, the D call given in the table. TRBV21-1 is a recognized pseudogene. This CDR3 is 18 amino acids long. In DNA form, the CDR3 reads TGTGCCAGCACCACCCAGGGGCTAGCGGGAGGAGTCTCCTACGAGCAGTACTTC. Protein product: CASTTQGLAGGVSYEQYF.

The chain joins TRBV6-6 to TRBJ2-3; D possibly corresponds to TRBD2 (6 bases). Trimming cost V 10 bases and J 9 bases, with 23 bases left between them. The CDR3 contains 14 residues. Looked up from germline, CDR1 is MNHNY and CDR2 is SVGAGI (reference sequence). CDR3 nucleotide sequence: TGTGCCACCCTACCGGGACTCCTTTGGGGGACGCAGTATTTT. Its protein is CATLPGLLWGTQYF.

With respect to this clone: Other nucleotide sequences from this sample produce the same CDR3. This chain connects TRBV18 to TRBJ2-5, with unresolved D. Trimming removed 3 bases from V and 5 bases from J, with 10 bases in between. The CDR3 is 13 residues long. In germline, CDR1 is KGHSH, CDR2 LQKENI. The CDR3 region has the DNA TGTGCCAGCTCACCTTGGAAGGAGGAGACCCAGTACTTC. Protein sequence: CASSPWKEETQYF.

The CDR3 DNA sequence: TGTGCCAGCAGCAGGAGCGGGGAGCTGTTTTTT. Protein product: CASSRSGELFF. The chain is built from TRBV5-8 and TRBJ2-2, with D unclear. Between the trimmed V and J ends, which lost 4 bases and 7 bases, there was a span of 5 bases. This CDR3 is built from 11 residues. Per the germline V gene, CDR1 is SGHTS and CDR2 is YDEGEE.

The chain has TRBV9 and TRBJ2-5; 13 bases agree with TRBD2. Germline V gives CDR1 SGDLS, CDR2 YYNGEE. The CDR3 runs 19 residues. Unmatched junction bases numbered 10, after V lost 0 bases and J lost 2 bases. CDR3 sequence: CASSVGLGTSGTYQETQYF. In DNA form, the CDR3 reads TGTGCCAGCAGCGTAGGGCTCGGGACTAGCGGGACGTATCAAGAGACCCAGTACTTC.

The V gene is TRBV11-2, the J gene TRBJ2-5; D is possibly TRBD1 (6 bases). Matching the DNA end better, TRBJ2-7 makes the J call doubtful. The CDR3 is 13 amino acids. Germline V gene data show CDR1 as SGHAT and CDR2 as FQNNGV. The CDR3 here is CASSRDNSYEQYF. The CDR3 region has the DNA TGTGCCAGCAGCCGGGACAACTCCTACGAGCAGTACTTC.

This clone was found a few times. This chain uses TRBV19 with TRBJ1-1, with D possibly matching TRBD1 (6 bases). Between the trimmed V and J ends, which lost 3 bases and 0 bases, there was a span of 8 bases. The CDR3 covers 14 residues. Germline values: CDR1 LNHDA, CDR2 SQIVND (reference sequence). The CDR3 sequence is CASSMGTLNTEAFF. The CDR3 DNA is TGTGCCAGTAGTATGGGGACACTGAACACTGAAGCTTTCTTT.

The chain couples TRBV28 to TRBJ2-1; 10 bases agree with TRBD1. Trimming removed 11 bases from V and 8 bases from J; junction bases left unmatched: 12. The germline V gene has CDR1 MDHEN and CDR2 SYDVKM. The CDR3 sequence is 14 residues long. The CDR3 sequence: CACTGTGAIYEQFF. In nucleotides, the CDR3 is TGTGCCTGCACCGGGACAGGGGCAATATATGAGCAGTTCTTC.

The gene calls are TRBV5-8 and TRBJ1-2; tentatively, D is TRBD1 (5 bases). The CDR3 loop spans 13 amino acids. From germline, CDR1 is SGHTS and CDR2 YDEGEE. V was clipped by 7 bases and J by 5 bases, with 15 bases between them. The CDR3 reads CASSHLRAYGYTF. The CDR3 DNA reads as TGTGCCAGCTCCCATCTCAGGGCATATGGCTACACCTTC.